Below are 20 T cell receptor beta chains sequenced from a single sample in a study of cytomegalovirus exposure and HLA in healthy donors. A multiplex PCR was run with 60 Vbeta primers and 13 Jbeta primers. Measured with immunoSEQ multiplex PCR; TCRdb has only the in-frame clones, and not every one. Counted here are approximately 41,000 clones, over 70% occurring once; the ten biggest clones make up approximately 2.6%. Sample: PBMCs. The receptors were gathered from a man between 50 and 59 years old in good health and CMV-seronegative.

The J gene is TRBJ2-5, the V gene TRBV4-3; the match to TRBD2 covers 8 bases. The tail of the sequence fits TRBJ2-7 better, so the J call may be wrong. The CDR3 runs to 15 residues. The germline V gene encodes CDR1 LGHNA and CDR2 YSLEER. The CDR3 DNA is TGCGCCAGCAGCCAAGATCGGGCGGGGGGCTACGAGCAGTACTTC. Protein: CASSQDRAGGYEQYF.

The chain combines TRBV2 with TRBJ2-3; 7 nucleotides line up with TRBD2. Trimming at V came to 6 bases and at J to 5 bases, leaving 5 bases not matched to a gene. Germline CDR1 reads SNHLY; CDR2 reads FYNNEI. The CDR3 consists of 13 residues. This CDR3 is CASRGTILDTQYF. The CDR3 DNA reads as TGTGCCAGCAGAGGGACTATACTAGATACGCAGTATTTT. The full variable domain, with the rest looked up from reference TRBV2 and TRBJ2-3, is EPEVTQTPSHQVTQMGQEVILRCVPISNHLYFYWYRQILGQKVEFLVSFYNNEISEKSEIFDDQFSVERPDGSNFTLKIRSTKLEDSAMYFCASRGTILDTQYFGPGTRLTVL.

CDR3 residues: CASSHLGSGPEARYNEQFF. For the CDR3, the DNA is TGTGCCAGCAGTCACTTGGGGAGCGGACCCGAAGCTAGGTACAATGAGCAGTTCTTC. The chain combines TRBV27 with TRBJ2-1; TRBD2 might be the D (5 bases). The V gene's germline CDR1 is MNHEY and CDR2 SMNVEV (reference sequence). The CDR3 consists of 19 residues. Trimming cost V 5 bases and J 4 bases, with 27 bases left between them.

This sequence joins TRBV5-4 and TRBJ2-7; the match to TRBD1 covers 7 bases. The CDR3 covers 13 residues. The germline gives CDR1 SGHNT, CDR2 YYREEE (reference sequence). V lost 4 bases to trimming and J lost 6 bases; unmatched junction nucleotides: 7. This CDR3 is CASSRTGLGEQYF. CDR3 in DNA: TGTGCCAGCAGCAGGACAGGTCTGGGCGAGCAGTACTTC.

The CDR3 spells CASSLQGLYGYTF. CDR3 bases: TGTGCCAGCAGCTTGCAGGGTCTTTATGGCTACACCTTC. J is TRBJ1-2 and V is TRBV5-5, with D possibly TRBD1 on 5 matching bases. The germline V gene encodes CDR1 SGHKS and CDR2 YYEKEE (reference sequence). CDR3 length equals 13 residues. The ends were cut back, 1 base at V and 5 bases at J, with 9 bases in the middle.

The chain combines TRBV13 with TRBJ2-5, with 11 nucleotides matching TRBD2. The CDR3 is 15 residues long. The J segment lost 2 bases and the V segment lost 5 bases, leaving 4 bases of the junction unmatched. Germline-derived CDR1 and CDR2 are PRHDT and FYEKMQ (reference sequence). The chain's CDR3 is CASSQRTSGQETQYF. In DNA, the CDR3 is TGTGCCAGCAGCCAACGGACTAGCGGGCAAGAGACCCAGTACTTC.

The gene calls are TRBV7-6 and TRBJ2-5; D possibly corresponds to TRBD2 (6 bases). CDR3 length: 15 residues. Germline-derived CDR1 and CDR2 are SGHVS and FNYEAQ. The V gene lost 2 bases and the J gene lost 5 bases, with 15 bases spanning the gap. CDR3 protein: CASSLRTGESETQYF. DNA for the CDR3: TGTGCCAGCAGCTTAAGAACGGGAGAGTCGGAGACCCAGTACTTC.

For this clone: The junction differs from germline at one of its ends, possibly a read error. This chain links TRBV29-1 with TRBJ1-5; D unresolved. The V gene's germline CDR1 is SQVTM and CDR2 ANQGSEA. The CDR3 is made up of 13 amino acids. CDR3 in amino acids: CSVVQDYSQPQRF. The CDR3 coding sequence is TGCAGCGTTGTACAAGATTATAGTCAGCCCCAGCGTTTT.

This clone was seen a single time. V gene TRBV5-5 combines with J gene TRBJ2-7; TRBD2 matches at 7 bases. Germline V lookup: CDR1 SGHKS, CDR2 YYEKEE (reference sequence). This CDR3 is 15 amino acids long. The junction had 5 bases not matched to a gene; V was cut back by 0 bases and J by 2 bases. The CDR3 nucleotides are TGTGCCAGCAGCTTGGTTGGGGGGGAAGCCTACGAGCAGTACTTC. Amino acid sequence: CASSLVGGEAYEQYF. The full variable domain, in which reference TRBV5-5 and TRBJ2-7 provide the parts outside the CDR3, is DAGVTQSPTHLIKTRGQQVTLRCSPISGHKSVSWYQQVLGQGPQFIFQYYEKEERGRGNFPDRFSARQFPNYSSELNVNALLLGDSALYLCASSLVGGEAYEQYFGPGTRLTVT.

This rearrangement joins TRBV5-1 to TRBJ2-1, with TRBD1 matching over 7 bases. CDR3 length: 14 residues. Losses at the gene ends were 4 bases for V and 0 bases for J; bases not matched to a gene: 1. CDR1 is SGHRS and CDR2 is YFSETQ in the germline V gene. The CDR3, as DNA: TGCGCCAGCAGCCGGGACAGCTCCTACAATGAGCAGTTCTTC. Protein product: CASSRDSSYNEQFF.

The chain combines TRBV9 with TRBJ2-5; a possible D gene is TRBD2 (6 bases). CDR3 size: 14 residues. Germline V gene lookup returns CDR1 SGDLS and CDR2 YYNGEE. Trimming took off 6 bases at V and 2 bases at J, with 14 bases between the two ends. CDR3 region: CASNLMGGQETQYF. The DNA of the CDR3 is TGTGCCAGCAACCTTATGGGGGGACAAGAGACCCAGTACTTC.

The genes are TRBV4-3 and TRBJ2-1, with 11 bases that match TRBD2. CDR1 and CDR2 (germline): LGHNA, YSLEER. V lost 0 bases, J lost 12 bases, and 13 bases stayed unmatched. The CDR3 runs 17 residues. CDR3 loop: CASSQESGTSGSIVQFF. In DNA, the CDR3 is TGCGCCAGCAGCCAAGAATCGGGGACTAGCGGATCCATTGTGCAGTTCTTC.

CDR3 coding DNA: TGTGCCAGCAGCCGTACAAACACTGAAGCTTTCTTT. This encodes CASSRTNTEAFF. V and J are TRBV28 and TRBJ1-1; D not resolved. CDR1 and CDR2 from the germline V gene are MDHEN and SYDVKM. The V gene lost 6 bases and the J gene lost 2 bases, with 7 bases spanning the gap. CDR3 length: 12 amino acids.

The CDR3 DNA follows: TGCAGCGTTGTTCTGGCAGGGGTTGGCTACACCTTC. Protein sequence: CSVVLAGVGYTF. The rearrangement uses TRBV29-1 and TRBJ1-2; D is perhaps TRBD1 (6 bases). Germline lookup yields CDR1 SQVTM and CDR2 ANQGSEA. Trimming took off 4 bases at V and 7 bases at J, with 13 bases between the two ends. This CDR3 has 12 residues.

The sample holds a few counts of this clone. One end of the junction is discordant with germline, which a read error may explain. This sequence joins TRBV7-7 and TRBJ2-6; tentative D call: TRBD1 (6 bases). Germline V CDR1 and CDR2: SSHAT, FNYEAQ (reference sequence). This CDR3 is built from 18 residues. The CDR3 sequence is CASSSGRRGALGANVLTF. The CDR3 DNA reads TGTGCTAGCAGCTCCGGTCGCAGGGGCGCCTTAGGGGCCAACGTCCTGACTTTC.

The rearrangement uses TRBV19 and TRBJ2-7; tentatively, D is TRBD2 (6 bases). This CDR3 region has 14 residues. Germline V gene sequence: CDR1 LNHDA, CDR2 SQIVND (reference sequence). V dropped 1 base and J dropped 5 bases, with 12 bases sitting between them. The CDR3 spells CASSIVPGDNEQYF. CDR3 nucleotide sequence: TGTGCCAGTAGTATAGTCCCGGGAGACAACGAGCAGTACTTC.

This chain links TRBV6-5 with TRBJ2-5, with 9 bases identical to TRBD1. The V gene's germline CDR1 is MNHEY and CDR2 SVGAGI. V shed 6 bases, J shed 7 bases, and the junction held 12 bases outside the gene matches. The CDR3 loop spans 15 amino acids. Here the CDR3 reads CASRLGTGSGGTQYF. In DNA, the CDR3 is TGTGCCAGCAGACTCGGGACAGGGAGTGGTGGGACCCAGTACTTC.

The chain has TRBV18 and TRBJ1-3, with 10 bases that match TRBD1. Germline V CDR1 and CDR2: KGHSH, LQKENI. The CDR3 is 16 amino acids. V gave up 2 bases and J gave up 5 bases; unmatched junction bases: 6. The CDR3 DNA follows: TGTGCCAGCTCACCAATCTCGACAGGGGGCAGAAACACCATATATTTT. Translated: CASSPISTGGRNTIYF.

In nucleotides, the CDR3 is TGTGCCAGCAGGATGGGACTAGCGGGGGAGCTGTTTTTT. Translated: CASRMGLAGELFF. The rearrangement links TRBV2 to TRBJ2-2; TRBD2 matches at 10 bases. With 6 bases clipped from V and 8 bases from J, the junction kept 3 bases outside the gene matches. Germline assignment: CDR1 SNHLY and CDR2 FYNNEI. This CDR3 is 13 amino acids long.

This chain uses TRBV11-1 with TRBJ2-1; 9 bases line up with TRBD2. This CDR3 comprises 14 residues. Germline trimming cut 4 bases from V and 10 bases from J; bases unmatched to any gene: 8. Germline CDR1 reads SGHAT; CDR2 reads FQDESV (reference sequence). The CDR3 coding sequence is TGTGCCAGCAGCTCTAGCGGGACCCCAGGGGAGCAGTTCTTC. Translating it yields CASSSSGTPGEQFF.